Listed below are T cell receptor beta chains from one sample, sequenced in a study of CD8+CD57+ T cells in acquired aplastic anemia. A single record per CDR3 protein comes from TCRdb applying MiXCR to the reads. The sample comprises some 98,000 distinct CDR3 sequences, 55% to 70% of which are singletons, and less than 75% rests with the top ten. Sequenced sample: sorted CD4+, CD8+, or CD8+CD57+ T cells (not recorded which) from PBMCs. Every receptor here comes from a human donor with aplastic anemia. CDR3s include the opening cysteine and the closing phenylalanine or tryptophan. D genes are given only for firm matches. Only part of the rows carry a size: once, few, many, or a class if the clone is expanded.

>NA|TRBJ1-1|TRBV6-1|NA
CASSRNQGTEAFF
TGTGCCAGCAGTCGGAATCAGGGGACCGAAGCTTTCTTT
>NA|TRBJ1-6|TRBV10-3|NA
CAVTGTDGNSPLHF
TGTGCCGTTACCGGGACCGATGGGAATTCACCCCTCCACTTT
>NA|TRBJ1-1|TRBV19|once
CASSISLYTEAFF
TGTGCCAGTAGTATTTCCCTTTACACTGAAGCTTTCTTT
>NA|TRBJ2-7|TRBV10-1|NA
CASKGSPSYEQYF
TGCGCCAGCAAAGGTTCCCCCTCCTACGAGCAGTACTTC
>NA|TRBJ1-1|TRBV6-1|NA
CASSEARHTEAFF
TGTGCCAGCAGTGAAGCCCGACATACTGAAGCTTTCTTT
>NA|TRBJ1-1|TRBV2|NA
CASTRFLNTEAFF
TGTGCCAGCACCAGATTTCTGAACACTGAAGCTTTCTTT
>TRBD1|TRBJ2-5|TRBV19|many
CASSIRQGRETQYF
TGTGCCAGTAGTATTCGACAGGGTCGGGAGACCCAGTACTTC
>NA|TRBJ2-7|TRBV27|NA
CASSLGQVGEQYF
TGTGCCAGCAGTTTGGGTCAGGTAGGCGAGCAGTACTTC
>NA|TRBJ1-3|TRBV15|few
CATSRDSRNTIYF
TGTGCCACCAGCAGAGATAGTCGAAACACCATATATTTT
>NA|TRBJ2-5|TRBV15|few
CATSRDQGGYETQYF
TGTGCCACCAGCAGAGATCAGGGGGGGTACGAGACCCAGTACTTC
>TRBD2|TRBJ2-1|TRBV7-6|NA
CASSQSGSGYNEQFF
TGTGCCAGCAGCCAAAGCGGGAGTGGCTACAATGAGCAGTTCTTC
>NA|TRBJ1-1|TRBV19|NA
CASSIRAANTEAFF
TGTGCCAGTAGTATACGGGCGGCGAACACTGAAGCTTTCTTT
>NA|TRBJ2-7|TRBV5-4|few
CASSLRSEQYF
TGTGCCAGCAGCTTGAGGTCCGAGCAGTACTTC
>NA|TRBJ2-3|TRBV7-2|NA
CASSLATHTDTQYF
TGTGCCAGCAGCTTAGCTACACATACAGATACGCAGTATTTT
>NA|TRBJ1-2|TRBV25-1|NA
CASRWGWDYGYTF
TGTGCCAGCAGATGGGGCTGGGACTATGGCTACACCTTC
>NA|TRBJ2-7|TRBV7-6|NA
CASSPPLAYEQYF
TGTGCCAGCAGCCCTCCCCTGGCCTACGAGCAGTACTTC
>TRBD1|TRBJ1-6|TRBV2|NA
CASRDRGLDSPLHF
TGTGCCAGCAGGGACAGGGGACTCGATTCACCCCTCCACTTT
>TRBD1|TRBJ1-2|TRBV20-1|NA
CSATGQAESYGYTF
TGCAGTGCTACCGGACAGGCGGAATCATATGGCTACACCTTC
>TRBD1|TRBJ1-1|TRBV20-1|NA
CSARRQGFSMNTEAFF
TGCAGTGCTAGGCGACAGGGATTTTCTATGAACACTGAAGCTTTCTTT
>NA|TRBJ2-1|TRBV2|NA
CASTGGRDRSYNEQFF
TGTGCCAGCACCGGCGGGAGGGACAGGTCCTACAATGAGCAGTTCTTC
>NA|TRBJ2-7|TRBV19|NA
CASSMGMYSYEQYF
TGTGCCAGTAGTATGGGTATGTACTCCTACGAGCAGTACTTC
>TRBD1|TRBJ1-1|TRBV19|NA
CASILDRVNTEAFF
TGTGCCAGTATCCTGGACAGGGTCAACACTGAAGCTTTCTTT
>NA|TRBJ2-3|TRBV25-1|NA
CASSGRTGTDTQYF
TGTGCCAGCAGTGGGCGGACAGGCACAGATACGCAGTATTTT
>NA|TRBJ2-7|TRBV7-4|NA
CASSFPGTYEQYF
TGTGCCAGCAGCTTTCCGGGAACCTACGAGCAGTACTTC
>NA|TRBJ2-7|TRBV20-1|NA
CSALLGTYEQYF
TGCAGTGCCCTACTAGGAACCTACGAGCAGTACTTC
>NA|TRBJ2-2|TRBV10-3|NA
CAISEGTWTGELFF
TGTGCCATCAGTGAGGGGACATGGACCGGGGAGCTGTTTTTT
>TRBD1|TRBJ2-1|TRBV13|NA
CASSLGTGHNEQFF
TGTGCCAGCAGTTTAGGGACAGGTCACAATGAGCAGTTCTTC
>TRBD1|TRBJ1-1|TRBV24-1|NA
CATSDPGQANTEAFF
TGTGCCACCAGTGATCCCGGACAGGCGAACACTGAAGCTTTCTTT
>NA|TRBJ1-2|TRBV20-1|NA
CSARREVILYGYTF
TGCAGTGCTAGAAGGGAGGTAATACTCTATGGCTACACCTTC
>NA|TRBJ1-4|TRBV29-1|NA
CSVADRGITEKLFF
TGCAGCGTCGCAGACAGAGGAATAACTGAAAAACTGTTTTTT
>NA|TRBJ1-4|TRBV2|NA
CASGWRELFF
TGTGCCAGCGGTTGGAGGGAACTGTTTTTT
>NA|TRBJ1-1|TRBV7-3|few
CASSFFPTSTEAFF
TGTGCCAGCAGCTTTTTCCCGACGAGCACTGAAGCTTTCTTT
>NA|TRBJ2-6|TRBV20-1|NA
CSAISPNSGANVLTF
TGCAGTGCTATTAGTCCGAACTCTGGGGCCAACGTCCTGACTTTC
>TRBD1|TRBJ1-5|TRBV24-1|NA
CASSGQGYQPQHF
TGTGCCAGCAGTGGACAGGGTTATCAGCCCCAGCATTTT
>NA|TRBJ2-1|TRBV25-1|NA
CASSRAGYNEQFF
TGTGCCAGCAGTCGGGCGGGATACAATGAGCAGTTCTTC
>TRBD2|TRBJ2-5|TRBV7-2|many
CASSYQIAGEGETQYF
TGTGCCAGCAGCTACCAAATAGCGGGGGAGGGAGAGACCCAGTACTTC
>TRBD1|TRBJ1-6|TRBV20-1|NA
CSARPPGQSNSPLHF
TGCAGTGCTAGGCCTCCGGGACAGTCAAATTCACCCCTCCACTTT
>NA|TRBJ1-1|TRBV20-1|NA
CSARDLQMNTEAFF
TGCAGTGCTAGAGATCTGCAGATGAACACTGAAGCTTTCTTT
>TRBD1|TRBJ1-1|TRBV10-3|NA
CAISEWDSTEAFF
TGTGCCATCAGTGAGTGGGACAGCACTGAAGCTTTCTTT
>NA|TRBJ2-1|TRBV2|few
CASSEGRASYNEQFF
TGTGCCAGCAGTGAGGGCAGGGCCTCCTACAATGAGCAGTTCTTC
>TRBD1|TRBJ1-6|TRBV10-3|NA
CASEMDRIGSPLHF
TGTGCCAGCGAGATGGACAGGATCGGTTCACCCCTCCACTTT
>NA|TRBJ2-7|TRBV20-1|many
CSARGGRNYEQYF
TGCAGTGCCAGAGGGGGAAGAAATTACGAGCAGTACTTC
>TRBD2|TRBJ2-7|TRBV13|many
CASSSRLSGDWGYEQYF
TGTGCCAGCAGCTCCCGACTGAGCGGGGATTGGGGCTACGAGCAGTACTTC
>TRBD1|TRBJ1-4|TRBV2|few
CASRDRTGLEKLFF
TGTGCCAGCAGGGATAGGACAGGCCTTGAAAAACTGTTTTTT
>TRBD1|TRBJ1-6|TRBV19|NA
CASAGTGGTPLHF
TGTGCCAGTGCGGGGACAGGGGGAACACCCCTCCACTTT
>TRBD2|TRBJ2-1|TRBV6-1|many
CASSGTSLLPDEQFF
TGTGCCAGCAGTGGGACTAGCTTACTCCCGGATGAGCAGTTCTTC
>NA|TRBJ1-5|TRBV9|few
CASGGNQPQHF
TGTGCCAGCGGGGGTAATCAGCCCCAGCATTTT
>NA|TRBJ2-7|TRBV10-1|NA
CASSNGNEQYF
TGCGCCAGCAGTAACGGGAACGAGCAGTACTTC
>NA|TRBJ1-1|TRBV7-8|NA
CASTRTANTEAFF
TGTGCCAGCACCCGGACAGCGAACACTGAAGCTTTCTTT
>TRBD1|TRBJ1-1|TRBV19|NA
CASSKGQGREAFF
TGTGCCAGTAGTAAAGGACAGGGTCGGGAAGCTTTCTTT
>NA|TRBJ2-7|TRBV24-1|few
CATSGPGAYEQYF
TGTGCCACCAGTGGTCCGGGGGCCTACGAGCAGTACTTC